Listed below are T cell receptor beta chains from one sample, sequenced in a study of early T cells in non-severe SARS-CoV-2 infection. Each CDR3 protein is one row after TCRdb ran MiXCR on the 5' RACE reads. The table shows approximately 66,000 distinct CDR3 sequences, with under 15% occurring only once. The source material was whole blood. These receptors came from an adult who was a healthcare worker with PCR-confirmed SARS-CoV-2 infection or an uninfected control (not recorded which). The CDR3 runs from the conserved cysteine through the conserved F or W. A D gene is named only where the DNA matches it firmly. Size tells how often a clone was seen (once, few, many) or the class of an expanded clone, and some rows leave it out.

cdr3_aa cdr3_nt j_call d_call v_call clone_size
CASSPRGGLQPQHF TGCGCCAGCAGCCCCCGGGGGGGCCTTCAGCCCCAGCATTTT TRBJ1-5 - TRBV5-1 -
CASSVTGNTEAFF TGTGCCAGCAGTGTGACGGGGAACACTGAAGCTTTCTTT TRBJ1-1 - TRBV25-1 many
CASSGRTGEGDTQYF TGTGCCAGCAGCGGACGGACAGGGGAAGGAGATACGCAGTATTTT TRBJ2-3 TRBD1 TRBV5-6 -
CASSQIQPSTDTQYF TGCGCCAGCAGCCAGATCCAACCGAGCACAGATACGCAGTATTTT TRBJ2-3 - TRBV4-1 many
CASSPGLASGELFF TGTGCCAGCAGCCCGGGACTAGCATCTGGGGAGCTGTTTTTT TRBJ2-2 TRBD2 TRBV14 many
CAISDPDRKNIQYF TGTGCCATCAGTGACCCAGACAGGAAAAACATTCAGTACTTC TRBJ2-4 - TRBV10-3 many
CASSLLAGGVSSTDTQYF TGTGCCAGCAGCCTACTAGCGGGAGGCGTCTCTAGCACAGATACGCAGTATTTT TRBJ2-3 TRBD2 TRBV7-3 many
CSVSDSIYLDEQFF TGCAGCGTCTCCGACAGCATATATCTTGATGAGCAGTTCTTC TRBJ2-1 - TRBV29-1 many
CAIRERGTDTQYF TGTGCCATCAGAGAGCGGGGCACAGATACGCAGTATTTT TRBJ2-3 - TRBV10-3 few
CASSLPSGDTYEQYF TGTGCCAGCAGCTTGCCTTCAGGAGACACCTACGAGCAGTACTTC TRBJ2-7 - TRBV5-8 many
CAWRGPGTNYGYTF TGTGCCTGGAGGGGTCCAGGGACTAACTATGGCTACACCTTC TRBJ1-2 - TRBV30 -
CASRPPGTGKNEQFF TGTGCCAGTAGGCCTCCCGGGACAGGGAAAAATGAGCAGTTCTTC TRBJ2-1 TRBD1 TRBV19 few
CAISETPRTGNNEQFF TGTGCCATCAGTGAGACCCCCCGGACAGGAAACAATGAGCAGTTCTTC TRBJ2-1 TRBD1 TRBV10-3 -
CASSLADVSYEQYF TGTGCCAGCAGCTTAGCGGACGTTTCCTACGAGCAGTACTTC TRBJ2-7 - TRBV9 -
CSVEGPERGITDTQYF TGCAGCGTTGAAGGTCCGGAGCGGGGGATCACAGATACGCAGTATTTT TRBJ2-3 TRBD2 TRBV29-1 -
CASSLGQGTTNYGYTF TGTGCCAGCAGCTTGGGACAGGGGACTACTAACTATGGCTACACCTTC TRBJ1-2 TRBD1 TRBV5-4 many
CASSQTHTDTQYF TGTGCCAGCAGCCAAACACACACAGATACGCAGTATTTT TRBJ2-3 - TRBV3-1 -
CASSAGTSVFRQFF TGTGCCAGCAGTGCCGGGACTAGCGTTTTTAGGCAGTTCTTC TRBJ2-1 TRBD2 TRBV3-1 many
CASSPTRDITYEQYF TGTGCCAGCTCACCCACCCGGGACATAACCTACGAGCAGTACTTC TRBJ2-7 - TRBV18 many
CASEDSSVKNIQYF TGTGCCAGCGAGGACAGTTCTGTCAAAAACATTCAGTACTTC TRBJ2-4 - TRBV28 few
CASSPERQASYNSPLHF TGTGCCAGTAGTCCCGAACGACAGGCGTCCTATAATTCACCCCTCCACTTT TRBJ1-6 - TRBV19 many
CASSLGEGLYNSPLHF TGTGCCAGCAGCCTCGGAGAGGGCCTTTATAATTCACCCCTCCACTTT TRBJ1-6 - TRBV9 few
CASSALSGGAWNEQFF TGTGCCAGCAGCGCCCTTAGCGGGGGGGCCTGGAATGAGCAGTTCTTC TRBJ2-1 TRBD2 TRBV9 -
CASSEAAAGLQYF TGTGCCAGCAGTGAAGCCGCGGCAGGACTACAGTACTTC TRBJ2-7 - TRBV2 many
CASSTRRPQQGTGRDEQFF TGTGCCAGCAGCACCCGCCGACCTCAACAGGGAACGGGTCGGGATGAGCAGTTCTTC TRBJ2-1 - TRBV3-1 many
CASTRGLSYEQYF TGTGCCAGCACCCGAGGGCTCTCCTACGAGCAGTACTTC TRBJ2-7 - TRBV7-9 few
CASSVAPGGYEQYF TGTGCCAGCAGCGTAGCCCCGGGCGGCTACGAGCAGTACTTC TRBJ2-7 - TRBV9 few
CAISEFSSGYTF TGTGCCATCAGTGAGTTTTCTTCTGGCTACACCTTC TRBJ1-2 - TRBV10-3 few
CASSLAGGMGQPQHF TGCGCCAGCAGCTTGGCTGGCGGGATGGGACAGCCCCAGCATTTT TRBJ1-5 - TRBV5-1 many
CSVEDLVREPEAFF TGCAGCGTTGAAGATCTTGTAAGGGAACCTGAAGCTTTCTTT TRBJ1-1 - TRBV29-1 -
CASSERIARTYEQYF TGTGCCAGCAGTGAACGAATAGCAAGGACCTACGAGCAGTACTTC TRBJ2-7 - TRBV6-1 many
CASRELWVNEQFF TGTGCCAGCAGGGAATTGTGGGTTAATGAGCAGTTCTTC TRBJ2-1 - TRBV28 many
CATSDDSQNTEAFF TGTGCCACCAGCGACGACAGCCAGAACACTGAAGCTTTCTTT TRBJ1-1 - TRBV9 few
CASRLTGGNQPQHF TGTGCCAGCAGATTGACAGGTGGCAATCAGCCCCAGCATTTT TRBJ1-5 - TRBV2 few
CASSQALAGVSTSYEQYF TGTGCCAGCAGCCAAGCGCTAGCGGGAGTGAGCACCTCCTACGAGCAGTACTTC TRBJ2-7 TRBD2 TRBV14 many
CASSLGLATRQFF TGTGCCAGCAGCCTCGGACTAGCCACTCGGCAGTTCTTC TRBJ2-1 TRBD2 TRBV7-8 -
CASSYDRLLEQYF TGTGCCAGCAGTTACGACCGTCTCTTGGAGCAGTACTTC TRBJ2-7 - TRBV6-5 many
CASSFSGGTEAFF TGTGCCAGCAGTTTCTCCGGGGGGACTGAAGCTTTCTTT TRBJ1-1 - TRBV28 many